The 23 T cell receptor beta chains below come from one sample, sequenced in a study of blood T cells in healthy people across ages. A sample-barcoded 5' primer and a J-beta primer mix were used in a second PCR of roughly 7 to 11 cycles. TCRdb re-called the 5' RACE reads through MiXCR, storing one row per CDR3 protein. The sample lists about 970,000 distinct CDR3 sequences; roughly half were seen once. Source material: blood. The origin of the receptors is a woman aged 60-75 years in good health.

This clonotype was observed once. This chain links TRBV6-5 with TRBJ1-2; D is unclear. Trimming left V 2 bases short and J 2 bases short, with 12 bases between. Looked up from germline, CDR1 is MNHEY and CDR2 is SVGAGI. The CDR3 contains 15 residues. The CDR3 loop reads CASSYNLHGNYGYTF. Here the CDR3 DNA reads TGTGCCAGCAGTTACAACCTTCACGGGAACTATGGCTACACCTTC.

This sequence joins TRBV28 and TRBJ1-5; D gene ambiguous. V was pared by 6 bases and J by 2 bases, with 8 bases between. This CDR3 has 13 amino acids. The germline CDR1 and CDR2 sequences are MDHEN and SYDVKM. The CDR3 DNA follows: TGTGCCAGCAGGTCTATGGGCAATCAGCCCCAGCATTTT. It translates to CASRSMGNQPQHF. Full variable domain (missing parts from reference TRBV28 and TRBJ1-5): DVKVTQSSRYLVKRTGEKVFLECVQDMDHENMFWYRQDPGLGLRLIYFSYDVKMKEKGDIPEGYSVSREKKERFSLILESASTNQTSMYLCASRSMGNQPQHFGDGTRLSIL.

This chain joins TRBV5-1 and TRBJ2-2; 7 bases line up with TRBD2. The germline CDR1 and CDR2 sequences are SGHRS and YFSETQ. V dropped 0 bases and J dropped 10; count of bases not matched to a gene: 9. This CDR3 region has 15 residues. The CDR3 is CASSLALAVSEELFF. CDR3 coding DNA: TGCGCCAGCAGCTTGGCTCTAGCGGTTTCAGAGGAGCTGTTTTTT. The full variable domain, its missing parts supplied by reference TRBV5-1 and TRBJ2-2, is KAGVTQTPRYLIKTRGQQVTLSCSPISGHRSVSWYQQTPGQGLQFLFEYFSETQRNKGNFPGRFSGRQFSNSRSEMNVSTLELGDSALYLCASSLALAVSEELFFGEGSRLTVL.

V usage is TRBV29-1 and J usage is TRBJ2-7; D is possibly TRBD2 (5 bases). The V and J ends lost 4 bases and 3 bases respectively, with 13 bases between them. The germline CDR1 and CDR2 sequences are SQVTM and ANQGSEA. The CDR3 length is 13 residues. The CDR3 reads CSVGSGRGYEQYF. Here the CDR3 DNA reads TGCAGCGTTGGGTCAGGACGGGGCTACGAGCAGTACTTC.

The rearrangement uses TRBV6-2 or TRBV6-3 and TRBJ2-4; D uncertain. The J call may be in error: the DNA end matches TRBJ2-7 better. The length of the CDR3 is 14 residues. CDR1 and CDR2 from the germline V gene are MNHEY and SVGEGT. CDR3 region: CASSYTRTAYEQYF. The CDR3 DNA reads TGTGCCAGCAGTTACACACGGACGGCTTACGAGCAGTACTTC.

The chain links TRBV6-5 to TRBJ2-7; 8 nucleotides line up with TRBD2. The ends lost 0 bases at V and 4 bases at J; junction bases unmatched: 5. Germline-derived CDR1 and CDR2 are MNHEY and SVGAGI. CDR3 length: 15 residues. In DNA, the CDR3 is TGTGCCAGCAGTTACTCGGGCTCTAGCGGGTACGAGCAGTACTTC. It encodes CASSYSGSSGYEQYF.

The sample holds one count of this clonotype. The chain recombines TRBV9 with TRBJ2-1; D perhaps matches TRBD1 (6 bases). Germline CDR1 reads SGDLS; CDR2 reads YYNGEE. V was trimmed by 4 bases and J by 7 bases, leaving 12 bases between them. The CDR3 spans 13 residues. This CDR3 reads CASSTADRNEQFF. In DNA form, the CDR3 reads TGTGCCAGCAGCACAGCCGACAGGAATGAGCAGTTCTTC.

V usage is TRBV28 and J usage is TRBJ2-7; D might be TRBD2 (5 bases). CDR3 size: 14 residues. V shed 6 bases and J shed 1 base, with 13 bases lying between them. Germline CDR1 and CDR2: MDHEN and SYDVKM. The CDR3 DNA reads TGTGCCAGCAGAGACATGGGGAGATCCTACGAGCAGTACTTC. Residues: CASRDMGRSYEQYF.

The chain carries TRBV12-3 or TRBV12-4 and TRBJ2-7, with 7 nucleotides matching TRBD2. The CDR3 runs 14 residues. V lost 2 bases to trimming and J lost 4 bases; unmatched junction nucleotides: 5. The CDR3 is CASSLLAAGYEQYF. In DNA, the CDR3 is TGTGCCAGCAGTTTACTAGCGGCAGGATACGAGCAGTACTTC.

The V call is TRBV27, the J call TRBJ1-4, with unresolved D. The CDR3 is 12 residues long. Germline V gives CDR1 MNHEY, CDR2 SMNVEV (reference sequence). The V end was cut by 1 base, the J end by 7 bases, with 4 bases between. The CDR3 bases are TGTGCCAGCAGTTTATGGGGTGAAAAACTGTTTTTT. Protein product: CASSLWGEKLFF.

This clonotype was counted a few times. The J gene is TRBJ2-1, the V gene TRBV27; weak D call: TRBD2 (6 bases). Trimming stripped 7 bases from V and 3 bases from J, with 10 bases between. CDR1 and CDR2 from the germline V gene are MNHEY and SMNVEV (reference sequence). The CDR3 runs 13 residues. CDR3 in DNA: TGTGCCAGCACTGGAGGGATCTACAATGAGCAGTTCTTC. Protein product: CASTGGIYNEQFF.

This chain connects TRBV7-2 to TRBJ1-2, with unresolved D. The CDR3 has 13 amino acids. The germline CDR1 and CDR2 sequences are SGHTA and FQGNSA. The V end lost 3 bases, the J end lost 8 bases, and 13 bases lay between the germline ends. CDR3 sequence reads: CASSFRTGLGYTF. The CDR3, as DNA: TGTGCCAGCAGCTTTCGGACGGGCCTCGGCTACACCTTC.

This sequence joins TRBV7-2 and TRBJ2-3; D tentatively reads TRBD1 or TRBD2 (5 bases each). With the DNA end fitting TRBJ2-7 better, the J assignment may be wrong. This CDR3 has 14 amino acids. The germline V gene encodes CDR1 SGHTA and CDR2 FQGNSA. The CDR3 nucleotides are TGTGCCAGCAGCTTTGGGGCTAGCCCCTACGAGCAGTACTTC. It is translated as CASSFGASPYEQYF.

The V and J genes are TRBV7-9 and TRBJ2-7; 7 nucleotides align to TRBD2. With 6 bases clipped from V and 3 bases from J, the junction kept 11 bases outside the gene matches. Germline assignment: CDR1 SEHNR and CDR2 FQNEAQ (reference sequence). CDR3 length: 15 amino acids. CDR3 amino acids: CASSEASGRYYEQYF. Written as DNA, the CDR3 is TGTGCCAGCAGTGAAGCTAGCGGCAGATACTACGAGCAGTACTTC.

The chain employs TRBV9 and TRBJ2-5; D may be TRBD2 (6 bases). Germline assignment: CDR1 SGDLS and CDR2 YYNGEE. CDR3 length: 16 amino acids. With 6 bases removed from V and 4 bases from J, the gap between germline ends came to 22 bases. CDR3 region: CASTKGTRSPAETQYF. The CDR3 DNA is TGTGCCAGCACCAAGGGGACTCGAAGCCCAGCAGAGACCCAGTACTTC.

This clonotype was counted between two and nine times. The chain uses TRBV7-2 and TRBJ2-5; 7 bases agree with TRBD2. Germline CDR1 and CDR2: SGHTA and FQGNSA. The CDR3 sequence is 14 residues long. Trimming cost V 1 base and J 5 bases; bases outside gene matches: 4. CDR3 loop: CASSLGTRRETQYF. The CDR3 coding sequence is TGTGCCAGCAGCTTAGGGACTAGGAGGGAGACCCAGTACTTC.

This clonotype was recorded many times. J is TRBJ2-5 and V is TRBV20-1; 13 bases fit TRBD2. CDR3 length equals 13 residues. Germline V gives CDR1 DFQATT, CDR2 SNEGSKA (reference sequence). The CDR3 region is CSARTSGRETQYF. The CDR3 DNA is TGCAGCGCAAGGACTAGCGGGAGAGAGACCCAGTACTTC.

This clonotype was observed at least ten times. The CDR3 region has the DNA TGCGCCAGCAGCCTAGATAATTCACCCCTCCACTTT. Residues: CASSLDNSPLHF. This chain links TRBV4-3 with TRBJ1-6, with D unclear. CDR1 is LGHNA, CDR2 YSLEER, per germline. Trimming shortened V by 4 bases and J by 5 bases, and 3 bases separated the two germline ends. The CDR3 spans 12 residues.

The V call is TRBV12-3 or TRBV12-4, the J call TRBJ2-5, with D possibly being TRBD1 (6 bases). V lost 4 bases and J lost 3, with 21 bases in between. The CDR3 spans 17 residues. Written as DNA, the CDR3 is TGTGCCAGCAGTTCCGCTAATGTGGACAGAGCGAAAGAGACCCAGTACTTC. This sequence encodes CASSSANVDRAKETQYF.

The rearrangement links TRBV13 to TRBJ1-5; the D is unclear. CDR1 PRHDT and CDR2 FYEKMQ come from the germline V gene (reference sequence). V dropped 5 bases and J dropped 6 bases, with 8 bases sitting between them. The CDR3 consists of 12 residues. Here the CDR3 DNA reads TGTGCCAGCAGCATACGGGGTCAGCCCCAGCATTTT. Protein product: CASSIRGQPQHF.

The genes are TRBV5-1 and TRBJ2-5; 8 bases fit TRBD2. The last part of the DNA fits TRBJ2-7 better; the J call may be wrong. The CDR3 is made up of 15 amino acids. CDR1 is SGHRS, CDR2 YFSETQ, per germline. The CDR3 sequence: CASSAGLGINYEQYF. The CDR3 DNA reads TGCGCCAGCAGCGCGGGACTAGGTATCAACTACGAGCAGTACTTC.

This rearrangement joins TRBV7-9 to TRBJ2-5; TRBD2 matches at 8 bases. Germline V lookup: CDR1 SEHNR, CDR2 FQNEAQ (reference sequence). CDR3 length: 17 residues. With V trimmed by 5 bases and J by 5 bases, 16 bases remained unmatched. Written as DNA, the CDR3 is TGTGCCAGCAGCAACAACCGGGAGGGACGGGGGATGGAGACCCAGTACTTC. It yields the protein CASSNNREGRGMETQYF.

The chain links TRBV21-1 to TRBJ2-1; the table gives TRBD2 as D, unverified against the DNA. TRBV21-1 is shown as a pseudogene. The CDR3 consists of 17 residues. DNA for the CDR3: TGTGCCCCCAGGCCTAGCGGGATCTCTTTGGACTACAATGAGCAGTTCTTC. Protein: CAPRPSGISLDYNEQFF.